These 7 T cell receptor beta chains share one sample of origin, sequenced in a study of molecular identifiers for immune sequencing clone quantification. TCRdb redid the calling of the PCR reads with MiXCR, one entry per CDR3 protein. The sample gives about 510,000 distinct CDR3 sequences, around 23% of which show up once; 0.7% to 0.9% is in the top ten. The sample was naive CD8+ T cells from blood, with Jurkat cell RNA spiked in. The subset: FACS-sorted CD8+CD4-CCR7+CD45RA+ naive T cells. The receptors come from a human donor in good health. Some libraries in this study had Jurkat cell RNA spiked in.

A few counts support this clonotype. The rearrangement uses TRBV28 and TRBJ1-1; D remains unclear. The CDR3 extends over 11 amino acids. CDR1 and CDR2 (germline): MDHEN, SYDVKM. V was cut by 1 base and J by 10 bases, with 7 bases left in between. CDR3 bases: TGTGCCAGCAGTTTATCCCAAATAGCTTTCTTT. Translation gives CASSLSQIAFF.

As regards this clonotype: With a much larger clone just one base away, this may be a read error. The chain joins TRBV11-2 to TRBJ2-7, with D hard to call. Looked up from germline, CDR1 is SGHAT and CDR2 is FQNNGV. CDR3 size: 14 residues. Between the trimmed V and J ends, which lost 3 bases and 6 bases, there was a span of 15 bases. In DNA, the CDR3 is TGTGCCAGCAGCTTTGACTTAAACCCGGCCGAGCAGTACTTC. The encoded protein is CASSFDLNPAEQYF.

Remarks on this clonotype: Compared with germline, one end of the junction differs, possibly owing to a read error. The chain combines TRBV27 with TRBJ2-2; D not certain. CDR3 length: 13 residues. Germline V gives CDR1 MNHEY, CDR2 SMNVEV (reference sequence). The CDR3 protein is CACSFFQAGELFF. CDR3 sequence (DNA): TGTGCCTGCAGTTTCTTCCAGGCCGGGGAGCTGTTTTTT.

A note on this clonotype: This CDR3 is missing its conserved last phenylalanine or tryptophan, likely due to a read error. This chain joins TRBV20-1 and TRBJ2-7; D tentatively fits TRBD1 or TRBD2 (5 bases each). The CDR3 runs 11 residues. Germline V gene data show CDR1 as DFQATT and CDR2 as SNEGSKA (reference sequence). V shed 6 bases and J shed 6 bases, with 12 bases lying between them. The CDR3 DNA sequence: TGCAGTGCCACAGAGGGGCTCGAGCAGTACTCC. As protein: CSATEGLEQYS.

Here the CDR3 DNA reads TGTGCCAGCAGCGTCGGACTAGCGGGTACAGATACGCAGTATTTT. Translated: CASSVGLAGTDTQYF. The chain has TRBV9 and TRBJ2-3; TRBD2 agrees at 11 bases. The CDR3 spans 15 residues. Germline CDR1 SGDLS, CDR2 YYNGEE. V was pared by 2 bases and J by 3 bases, with 2 bases of the junction left unmatched. Supplemented by reference TRBV9 and TRBJ2-3, the full variable domain reads DSGVTQTPKHLITATGQRVTLRCSPRSGDLSVYWYQQSLDQGLQFLIQYYNGEERAKGNILERFSAQQFPDLHSELNLSSLELGDSALYFCASSVGLAGTDTQYFGPGTRLTVL.

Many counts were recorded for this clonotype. CDR3 sequence reads: CASSYPDGSEAFF. The DNA of the CDR3 is TGTGCCAGCAGTTACCCCGATGGTTCTGAAGCTTTCTTT. The gene calls are TRBV6-6 and TRBJ1-1; unclear D gene. The germline gives CDR1 MNHNY, CDR2 SVGAGI (reference sequence). The CDR3 covers 13 residues. Between the trimmed V and J ends, which lost 2 bases and 6 bases, there was a span of 10 bases.

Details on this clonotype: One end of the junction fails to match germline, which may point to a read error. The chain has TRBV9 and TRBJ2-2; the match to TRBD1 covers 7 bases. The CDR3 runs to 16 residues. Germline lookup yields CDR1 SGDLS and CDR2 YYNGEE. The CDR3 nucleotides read TGTGCCAGCAGCGACAAGACAGGGCCGAACACCTGGGAGCTGTTTTTT. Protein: CASSDKTGPNTWELFF.